These 5 T cell receptor beta chains were all obtained from the same sample, sequenced in a study of blood T cell repertoires in COVID-19. Method: immunoSEQ multiplex PCR; TCRdb's copy keeps in-frame clones and lacks some. The table shows a few hundred thousand clones, with roughly 83% occurring only once. Specimen: peripheral blood. The origin of the receptors is a woman aged 45-65 years with acute or convalescent COVID-19.

The chain couples TRBV27 to TRBJ1-5; D gene uncertain. The CDR3 is 13 amino acids. Looked up from germline, CDR1 is MNHEY and CDR2 is SMNVEV (reference sequence). Trimming shortened V by 6 bases and J by 1 base, and 7 bases separated the two germline ends. CDR3 amino acids: CASRVASNQPQHF. CDR3 in DNA: TGTGCCAGCAGGGTAGCGAGCAATCAGCCCCAGCATTTT.

The chain recombines TRBV5-1 with TRBJ1-2; no clear D. Germline V gene sequence: CDR1 SGHRS, CDR2 YFSETQ. The CDR3 consists of 14 residues. The V end lost 0 bases, the J end lost 2 bases, and 8 bases lay between the germline ends. CDR3 DNA: TGCGCCAGCAGCTTGGGACAACCGAACTATGGCTACACCTTC. It encodes CASSLGQPNYGYTF.

The chain has TRBV24-1 and TRBJ1-2; 8 nucleotides agree with TRBD1. V lost 3 bases, J lost 0 bases, and 5 bases stayed unmatched. Germline CDR1 is KGHDR and CDR2 is SFDVKD. This CDR3 is 16 amino acids long. The CDR3 here is CATSDPRQGTNYGYTF. CDR3 sequence (DNA): TGTGCCACCAGTGATCCTAGACAGGGGACTAACTATGGCTACACCTTC.

This chain uses TRBV9 with TRBJ1-1, with D unresolved. Looked up from germline, CDR1 is SGDLS and CDR2 is YYNGEE. CDR3 length equals 13 residues. V gave up 4 bases and J gave up 0 bases, with 7 bases separating them. The CDR3: CASSPDMNTEAFF. The CDR3 bases are TGTGCCAGCAGCCCCGACATGAACACTGAAGCTTTCTTT.

The J gene is TRBJ1-1, the V gene TRBV5-1, with D possibly being TRBD1 (5 bases). Germline V gene data show CDR1 as SGHRS and CDR2 as YFSETQ. The CDR3 is made up of 12 amino acids. V was pared by 2 bases and J by 8 bases, with 10 bases between. The CDR3 nucleotides are TGCGCCAGCAGCTTCGGTGCAGGGGAAGCTTTCTTT. The encoded protein is CASSFGAGEAFF.